This T cell receptor (beta chain) was sequenced in a study of early T cells in non-severe SARS-CoV-2 infection. TCRdb called the 5' RACE reads again in MiXCR, with one record for every CDR3 protein. The sample records approximately 52,000 distinct CDR3 sequences, 7.5% to 9.5% being singletons. V was pared by 5 bases and J by 3 bases, with 10 bases between. This CDR3 region has 14 residues. Per germline, CDR1 LNHDA and CDR2 SQIVND (reference sequence). The gene calls are TRBV19 and TRBJ2-2; unclear D gene. The sequence came from an adult who was a healthcare worker with PCR-confirmed SARS-CoV-2 infection or an uninfected control (not recorded which). The material sequenced was whole blood. The CDR3 loop is CASSRKKDTGELFF. The CDR3 bases are TGTGCCAGTAGTCGGAAAAAAGACACCGGGGAGCTGTTTTTT.